The clone carrying this T cell receptor (beta chain) appeared a few times. TCR beta cDNA libraries had unique molecular identifiers. Using its own MiXCR run on the PCR reads, TCRdb lists one record per CDR3 protein. The sample holds hundreds of thousands of distinct CDR3 sequences, 44% seen once. The sample comes from a study of post-analysis software for immune sequencing data. On the study more broadly: Recorded disease courses covered relapsing-remitting, secondary progressive and progressive-relapsing multiple sclerosis. Some patients had no subtype annotation.

The receptor was isolated from a girl under 18 with multiple sclerosis. The sample taken for sequencing was blood.

Here the CDR3 DNA reads TGTGCCAGCAGTAGAGACAGGGGGAGTATGTTCTTC. It yields the protein CASSRDRGSMFF. This rearrangement joins TRBV12-3 or TRBV12-4 to TRBJ2-1, with 9 bases aligning to TRBD1. Trimming removed 5 bases from V and 15 bases from J; junction bases left unmatched: 8. CDR3 size: 12 residues.